This T cell receptor beta chain was profiled in a study of control samples from healthy donors and cancer patients. V was clipped by 2 bases and J by 2 bases, with 16 bases between them. This CDR3 contains 16 residues. The V gene's germline CDR1 is MNHNS and CDR2 SASEGT. Clones were sequenced by immunoSEQ multiplex PCR, and TCRdb holds only the in-frame ones, with some missing. Found here are tens of thousands of clones, 70% to 85% of them singletons; the top ten hold roughly 10%. This chain connects TRBV6-1 to TRBJ2-7; tentative D call: TRBD2 (6 bases). The receptor comes from a man between 60 and 75 years old with head and neck cancer. Sequencing was performed on PBMCs. DNA for the CDR3: TGTGCCAGCAGTGAACCCGGTAGCGGAGCCCCCTACGAGCAGTACTTC. Translation: CASSEPGSGAPYEQYF.